Following are 28 T cell receptor beta chains from one sample sequenced in a study of T cells in Graves' hyperthyroidism and ophthalmopathy. RNA transcripts provided the source from which TCR beta CDR3 regions were amplified. First-round RT-PCR of the TCR CDR3 relied on the HTBI primer set. TCRdb independently ran MiXCR on the multiplex PCR reads; one entry per CDR3 protein. The repertoire holds over 250,000 distinct CDR3 sequences, approximately 23% seen once, with around 64% in the top ten. Sequencing input: blood. These receptors all come from a man in his thirties or forties with Graves' ophthalmopathy.

This clonotype was counted ten times or more. The V gene is TRBV11-2, the J gene TRBJ2-1; D gene unclear. Germline V CDR1 and CDR2: SGHAT, FQNNGV. CDR3 size: 15 residues. Deletions cut 3 bases from V and 6 bases from J, with 15 bases between. The CDR3 sequence: CASSLNRLYFNEQFF. The DNA for the CDR3 is TGTGCCAGCAGCTTGAACCGCTTGTATTTCAATGAGCAGTTCTTC.

The CDR3 loop is CASSLGFYTEAFF. As DNA, the CDR3 is TGTGCCAGCAGCTTAGGGTTTTACACTGAAGCTTTCTTT. The J gene is TRBJ1-1, the V gene TRBV7-6, with D hard to call. The V and J ends lost 1 base and 3 bases respectively, with 6 bases between them. Germline V gene lookup returns CDR1 SGHVS and CDR2 FNYEAQ. This CDR3 has 13 residues.

The chain combines TRBV6-1 with TRBJ1-6; D possibly corresponds to TRBD1 (6 bases). Trimming removed 7 bases from V and 8 bases from J, with 18 bases in between. The germline V gene encodes CDR1 MNHNS and CDR2 SASEGT. The CDR3 covers 15 residues. In nucleotides, the CDR3 is TGTGCCAGCACCCGGACAGCGCGATATGATTCACCCCTCCACTTT. Its protein product is CASTRTARYDSPLHF.

The V and J genes are TRBV6-2 or TRBV6-3 and TRBJ2-7; the D is unclear. Trimming pared 0 bases from V and 2 bases from J, leaving 8 bases between. The CDR3 is made up of 14 amino acids. The germline V gene encodes CDR1 MNHEY and CDR2 SVGEGT. CDR3 DNA: TGTGCCAGCAGTTACTCGACGGATGCCTACGAGCAGTACTTC. This encodes CASSYSTDAYEQYF.

The chain is built from TRBV28 and TRBJ1-2, with a tentative D call TRBD1 (5 bases). The CDR3 loop spans 13 amino acids. CDR1 is MDHEN, CDR2 SYDVKM, per germline. V lost 6 bases, J lost 2 bases, and 10 bases lay in between. CDR3 sequence: CASRSPGNYGYTF. In DNA form, the CDR3 reads TGTGCCAGCAGGTCTCCAGGGAACTATGGCTACACCTTC.

As for this clonotype: This may stem from a read error, because a much larger clone lies one nucleotide away. The chain has TRBV18 and TRBJ2-1; the D call may be TRBD1 or TRBD2 (5 bases each). Germline CDR1 KGHSH, CDR2 LQKENI. Trimming cost V 0 bases and J 9 bases, with 12 bases left between them. The CDR3 is made up of 14 amino acids. Here the CDR3 reads CASSPPGEGSEQFF. CDR3 in DNA: TGTGCCAGCTCACCACCGGGGGAAGGGTCTGAGCAGTTCTTC.

This clonotype has only a few counts. The chain is built from TRBV20-1 and TRBJ1-4, with 9 bases that match TRBD1. The V and J ends lost 8 bases and 5 bases, in that order; junction bases with no gene match: 6. This CDR3 has 13 amino acids. The germline V gene has CDR1 DFQATT and CDR2 SNEGSKA (reference sequence). CDR3 in amino acids: CSTTGTGNEKLFF. CDR3 sequence (DNA): TGCAGTACCACCGGGACAGGGAATGAAAAACTGTTTTTT.

This clonotype was counted many times. V and J are TRBV30 and TRBJ1-6; no clear D. V lost 5 bases, J lost 10 bases, and 15 bases lay in between. CDR3 size: 13 residues. The germline V gene has CDR1 GTSNPN and CDR2 SVGIG (reference sequence). The DNA of the CDR3 is TGTGCCTGGGGGGATTCTAGAAACTCACCCCTCCACTTT. Translated: CAWGDSRNSPLHF. The full variable domain, its missing parts supplied by reference TRBV30 and TRBJ1-6, is SQTIHQWPATLVQPVGSPLSLECTVEGTSNPNLYWYRQAAGRGLQLLFYSVGIGQISSEVPQNLSASRPQDRQFILSSKKLLLSDSGFYLCAWGDSRNSPLHFGNGTRLTVT.

The V call is TRBV6-1, the J call TRBJ2-1; tentatively, D is TRBD2 (5 bases). CDR3 size: 13 residues. Between the trimmed V and J ends, which lost 8 bases and 9 bases, there was a span of 17 bases. Germline V gene sequence: CDR1 MNHNS, CDR2 SASEGT. CDR3 sequence (DNA): TGTGCCAGCGAGGTCGGAGGTTGGGGTGAGCAGTTCTTC. Protein: CASEVGGWGEQFF.

This clonotype was counted at least ten times. The V and J genes are TRBV30 and TRBJ2-2; D is uncertain. The V end was cut by 3 bases, the J end by 1 base, with 6 bases between. The germline CDR1 and CDR2 sequences are GTSNPN and SVGIG (reference sequence). The CDR3 extends over 13 amino acids. The CDR3 sequence: CAWRGWNTGELFF. The CDR3 region has the DNA TGTGCCTGGAGGGGCTGGAACACCGGGGAGCTGTTTTTT.

This clonotype has ten or more counts. The chain links TRBV12-3 or TRBV12-4 to TRBJ2-3; the D gene could be TRBD1 or TRBD2 (7 bases each). The CDR3 contains 14 residues. V dropped 3 bases and J dropped 3 bases, with 10 bases sitting between them. CDR3 nucleotide sequence: TGTGCCAGCAGTTTTCAGGGGGGGACAGATACGCAGTATTTT. Its translation is CASSFQGGTDTQYF.

This clonotype was picked up many times. The genes are TRBV11-2 and TRBJ2-7; D remains unclear. The V and J ends lost 2 bases and 4 bases respectively, with 12 bases between them. The CDR3 runs to 14 residues. The germline V gene has CDR1 SGHAT and CDR2 FQNNGV. CDR3 coding DNA: TGTGCCAGCAGCTTACATGTTGCTAGTTACGAGCAGTACTTC. Translated: CASSLHVASYEQYF.

In its sample, this clonotype was seen many times. The CDR3 DNA is TGTGCCAGCAGCCCATCGTCCTTTAGCTCCTACAATGAGCAGTTCTTC. Protein: CASSPSSFSSYNEQFF. The V and J genes are TRBV11-2 and TRBJ2-1; no reliable D call. Germline CDR1 is SGHAT and CDR2 is FQNNGV. The CDR3 extends over 16 amino acids. V was trimmed by 5 bases and J by 0 bases, leaving 14 bases between them.

This clonotype came up a few times. The CDR3, as DNA: TGTGCCAGCAGCTTTGAGAGGGCAAGATACTACAACACCGGGGAGCTGTTTTTT. Residues: CASSFERARYYNTGELFF. The chain has TRBV11-3 and TRBJ2-2, with D possibly matching TRBD2 (5 bases). This CDR3 comprises 18 residues. Trimming stripped 3 bases from V and 2 bases from J, with 19 bases between. Per the germline V gene, CDR1 is SGHNT and CDR2 is YENEEA.

This clonotype was detected only a few times. This chain connects TRBV28 to TRBJ2-1; TRBD2 matches 11 bases. J gave up 12 bases and V 3 bases, and 16 bases lay outside the gene matches. Germline lookup yields CDR1 MDHEN and CDR2 SYDVKM. The CDR3 runs 17 residues. CDR3 bases: TGTGCCAGCAGTTTCCCTCATAGCGGGAGGGCCTTTCGGTGGCAGTTCTTC. Residues: CASSFPHSGRAFRWQFF. Supplemented by reference TRBV28 and TRBJ2-1, the full variable domain reads DVKVTQSSRYLVKRTGEKVFLECVQDMDHENMFWYRQDPGLGLRLIYFSYDVKMKEKGDIPEGYSVSREKKERFSLILESASTNQTSMYLCASSFPHSGRAFRWQFFGPGTRLTVL.

This clonotype was picked up many times. This chain links TRBV5-1 with TRBJ2-3, with 10 bases aligning to TRBD2. Germline values: CDR1 SGHRS, CDR2 YFSETQ. CDR3 length: 16 amino acids. Unmatched junction bases numbered 7, after V lost 0 bases and J lost 6 bases. The CDR3 spells CASSLEGSGRLDTQYF. The DNA for the CDR3 is TGCGCCAGCAGCTTGGAGGGTAGCGGGAGGTTGGATACGCAGTATTTT. The full variable domain, with the rest looked up from reference TRBV5-1 and TRBJ2-3, is KAGVTQTPRYLIKTRGQQVTLSCSPISGHRSVSWYQQTPGQGLQFLFEYFSETQRNKGNFPGRFSGRQFSNSRSEMNVSTLELGDSALYLCASSLEGSGRLDTQYFGPGTRLTVL.

V and J are TRBV28 and TRBJ1-6, with D maybe TRBD1 (5 bases). CDR3 size: 15 residues. The germline V gene has CDR1 MDHEN and CDR2 SYDVKM. V lost 3 bases, J lost 11 bases, and 17 bases lay in between. The CDR3, as DNA: TGTGCCAGCAGTTTGGCTGGGGGTGTGGCTCCACCCCTCCACTTT. This translates into CASSLAGGVAPPLHF.

This clonotype came up a few times. The V gene is TRBV30, the J gene TRBJ1-5; D ambiguous. The CDR3 extends over 15 amino acids. V was trimmed by 2 bases and J by 0 bases, leaving 11 bases between them. Germline assignment: CDR1 GTSNPN and CDR2 SVGIG (reference sequence). The CDR3 loop is CAWSMADYSNQPQHF. The CDR3 DNA reads as TGTGCCTGGAGTATGGCGGATTATAGCAATCAGCCCCAGCATTTT. The variable domain in full, completed from reference TRBV30 and TRBJ1-5, reads SQTIHQWPATLVQPVGSPLSLECTVEGTSNPNLYWYRQAAGRGLQLLFYSVGIGQISSEVPQNLSASRPQDRQFILSSKKLLLSDSGFYLCAWSMADYSNQPQHFGDGTRLSIL.

This clonotype showed up many times. This chain connects TRBV4-1 to TRBJ1-5, with a tentative D call TRBD1 (6 bases). V dropped 1 base and J dropped 7 bases, with 14 bases sitting between them. Germline-derived CDR1 and CDR2 are MGHRA and YSYEKL. The CDR3 spans 15 residues. The CDR3: CASSQVPGAGQPQHF. In DNA form, the CDR3 reads TGCGCCAGCAGCCAAGTCCCAGGGGCAGGACAGCCCCAGCATTTT.

This clonotype was picked up a small number of times. The chain combines TRBV30 with TRBJ2-1, with 9 bases identical to TRBD1. CDR1 is GTSNPN, CDR2 SVGIG, per germline (reference sequence). The CDR3 spans 13 residues. V shed 3 bases, J shed 6 bases, and the junction held 3 bases outside the gene matches. CDR3 in amino acids: CAWRGTGPNEQFF. DNA of the CDR3: TGTGCCTGGAGGGGGACAGGGCCCAATGAGCAGTTCTTC.

This clonotype was counted a few times. This sequence joins TRBV9 and TRBJ1-6; 9 bases line up with TRBD1. With V trimmed by 1 base and J by 8 bases, 7 bases remained unmatched. Germline V CDR1 and CDR2: SGDLS, YYNGEE. This CDR3 region has 16 residues. The CDR3 DNA reads as TGTGCCAGCAGCGTATCGTACAGGGGGCGGGATTCACCCCTCCACTTT. It encodes CASSVSYRGRDSPLHF. The whole variable domain, remainder taken from reference TRBV9 and TRBJ1-6, is DSGVTQTPKHLITATGQRVTLRCSPRSGDLSVYWYQQSLDQGLQFLIQYYNGEERAKGNILERFSAQQFPDLHSELNLSSLELGDSALYFCASSVSYRGRDSPLHFGNGTRLTVT.

This clonotype was seen ten or more times. The J gene is TRBJ2-5, the V gene TRBV2, with 9 bases fitting TRBD2. The CDR3 runs to 16 residues. The germline V gene has CDR1 SNHLY and CDR2 FYNNEI. J gave up 4 bases and V 1 base, and 7 bases lay outside the gene matches. CDR3 amino acids: CASSEEAGGSGETQYF. CDR3 sequence (DNA): TGTGCCAGCAGTGAAGAGGCGGGAGGGTCCGGAGAGACCCAGTACTTC.

This clonotype was recorded only once. The gene calls are TRBV28 and TRBJ2-3, with 9 bases identical to TRBD2. V lost 6 bases, J lost 4 bases, and 11 bases stayed unmatched. Germline-derived CDR1 and CDR2 are MDHEN and SYDVKM. This CDR3 region has 16 residues. The CDR3 region is CASSRTLAGRADTQYF. CDR3 DNA sequence: TGTGCCAGCAGCCGGACCCTAGCGGGACGCGCAGATACGCAGTATTTT.

The V and J genes are TRBV7-9 and TRBJ2-2, with 9 nucleotides matching TRBD1. Germline V gene sequence: CDR1 SEHNR, CDR2 FQNEAQ (reference sequence). The CDR3 is 16 amino acids. V gave up 3 bases and J gave up 1 base; unmatched junction bases: 3. The CDR3 loop reads CASSFRDRVNTGELFF. CDR3 bases: TGTGCCAGCAGCTTCCGGGACAGGGTGAACACCGGGGAGCTGTTTTTT. The variable domain in full, with the rest retrieved from reference TRBV7-9 and TRBJ2-2, is DTGVSQNPRHKITKRGQNVTFRCDPISEHNRLYWYRQTLGQGPEFLTYFQNEAQLEKSRLLSDRFSAERPKGSFSTLEIQRTEQGDSAMYLCASSFRDRVNTGELFFGEGSRLTVL.

This chain uses TRBV30 with TRBJ1-4; weak D call: TRBD1 (5 bases). Germline V gene data show CDR1 as GTSNPN and CDR2 as SVGIG (reference sequence). This CDR3 is built from 11 residues. Trimming cost V 8 bases and J 3 bases, with 7 bases left between them. The CDR3 is CAGGSNEKLFF. DNA of the CDR3: TGTGCCGGGGGGTCTAATGAAAAACTGTTTTTT.

The chain is built from TRBV30 and TRBJ1-1; 11 bases line up with TRBD1. V shed 8 bases, J shed 5 bases, and the junction held 10 bases outside the gene matches. Germline CDR1 and CDR2: GTSNPN and SVGIG (reference sequence). This CDR3 is built from 14 residues. The CDR3 DNA reads as TGTGCCCCGCGGGACAGGGGGAGAGGGACTGAAGCTTTCTTT. It is translated as CAPRDRGRGTEAFF.

The rearrangement links TRBV3-1 to TRBJ2-1; 12 nucleotides align to TRBD2. The length of the CDR3 is 18 residues. V lost 5 bases to trimming and J lost 5 bases; unmatched junction nucleotides: 13. Germline V gives CDR1 LGHDT, CDR2 YNNKEL (reference sequence). The CDR3 here is CASSANKLAGGTHNEQFF. In DNA, the CDR3 is TGTGCCAGCAGCGCAAACAAACTAGCGGGGGGAACCCACAATGAGCAGTTCTTC.

The table lists this clonotype with many counts. The chain has TRBV18 and TRBJ2-3; no definite D call. V was pared by 2 bases and J by 6 bases, with 3 bases between. Germline CDR1 KGHSH, CDR2 LQKENI. This CDR3 has 11 amino acids. The CDR3 DNA sequence: TGTGCCAGCTCACCAGCGGATACGCAGTATTTT. This encodes CASSPADTQYF.